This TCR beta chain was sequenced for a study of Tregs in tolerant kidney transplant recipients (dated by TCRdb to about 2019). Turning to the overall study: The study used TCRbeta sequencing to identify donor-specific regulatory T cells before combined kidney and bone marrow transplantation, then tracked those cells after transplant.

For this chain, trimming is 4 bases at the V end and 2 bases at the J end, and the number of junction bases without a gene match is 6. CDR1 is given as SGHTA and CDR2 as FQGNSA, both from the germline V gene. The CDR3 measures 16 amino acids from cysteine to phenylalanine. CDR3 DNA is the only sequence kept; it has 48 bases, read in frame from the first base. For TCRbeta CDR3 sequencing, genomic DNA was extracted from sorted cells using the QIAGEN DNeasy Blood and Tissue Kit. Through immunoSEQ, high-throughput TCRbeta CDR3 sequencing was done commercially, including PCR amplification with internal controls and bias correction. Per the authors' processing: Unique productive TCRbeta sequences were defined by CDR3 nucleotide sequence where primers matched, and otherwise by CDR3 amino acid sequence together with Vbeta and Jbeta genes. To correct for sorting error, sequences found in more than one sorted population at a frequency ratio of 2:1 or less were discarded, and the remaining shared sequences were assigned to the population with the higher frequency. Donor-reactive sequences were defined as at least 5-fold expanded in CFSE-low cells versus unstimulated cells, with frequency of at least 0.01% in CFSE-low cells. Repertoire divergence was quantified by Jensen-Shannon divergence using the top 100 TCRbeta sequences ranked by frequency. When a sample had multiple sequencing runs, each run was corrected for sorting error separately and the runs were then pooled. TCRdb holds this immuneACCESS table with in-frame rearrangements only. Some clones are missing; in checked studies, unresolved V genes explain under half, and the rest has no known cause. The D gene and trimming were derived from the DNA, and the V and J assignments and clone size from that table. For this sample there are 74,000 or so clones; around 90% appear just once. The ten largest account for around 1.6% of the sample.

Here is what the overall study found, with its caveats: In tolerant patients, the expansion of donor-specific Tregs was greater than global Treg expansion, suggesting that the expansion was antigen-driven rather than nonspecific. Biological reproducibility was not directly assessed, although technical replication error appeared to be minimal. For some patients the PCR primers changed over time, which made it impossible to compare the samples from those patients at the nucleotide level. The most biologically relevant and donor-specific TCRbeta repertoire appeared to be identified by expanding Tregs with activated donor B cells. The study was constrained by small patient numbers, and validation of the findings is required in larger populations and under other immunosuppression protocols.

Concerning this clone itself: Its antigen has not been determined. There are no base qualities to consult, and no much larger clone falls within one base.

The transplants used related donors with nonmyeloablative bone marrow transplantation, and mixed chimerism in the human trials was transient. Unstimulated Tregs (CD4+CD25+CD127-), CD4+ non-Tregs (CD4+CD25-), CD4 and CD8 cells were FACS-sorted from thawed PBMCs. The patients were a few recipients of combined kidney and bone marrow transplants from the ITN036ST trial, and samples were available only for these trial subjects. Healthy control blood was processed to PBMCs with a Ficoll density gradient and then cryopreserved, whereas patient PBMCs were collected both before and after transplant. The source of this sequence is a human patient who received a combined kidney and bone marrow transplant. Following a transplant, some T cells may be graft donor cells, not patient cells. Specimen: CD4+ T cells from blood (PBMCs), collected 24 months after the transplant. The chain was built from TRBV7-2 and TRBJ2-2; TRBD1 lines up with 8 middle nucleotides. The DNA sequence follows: TGTGCCAGCAGCTGGACAGGGCTTGTTAACACCGGGGAGCTGTTTTTT. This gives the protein CASSWTGLVNTGELFF.